A single sample is the source of the 25 T cell receptor beta chains below, sequenced in a study of T cell responses to AZD1222 COVID-19 vaccine. Sequenced by immunoSEQ multiplex PCR; TCRdb stores in-frame clones only, minus some. The sample records 46,000 or so clones, about three quarters being singletons. Sequenced material: peripheral blood, taken on day 0 of AZD1222 vaccination. The receptors originated from an adult in good health.

The DNA for the CDR3 is TGTGCCAGCAGTGAACAAGCGGGAGCCTACGAGCAGTACTTC. Amino acids: CASSEQAGAYEQYF. This chain uses TRBV6-4 with TRBJ2-7, with TRBD2 matching 8 bases. V gave up 3 bases and J gave up 2 bases; unmatched junction bases: 3. Germline V lookup: CDR1 MRHNA, CDR2 SNTAGT. CDR3 size: 14 residues.

This chain uses TRBV29-1 with TRBJ2-3, with 9 nucleotides matching TRBD2. This CDR3 is 14 amino acids long. Germline V gives CDR1 SQVTM, CDR2 ANQGSEA. J lost 0 bases, V lost 5 bases, and 3 bases had no gene match. In nucleotides, the CDR3 is TGCAGCGTTCAGACTAGCGGAAGCACAGATACGCAGTATTTT. It specifies CSVQTSGSTDTQYF.

This sequence joins TRBV27 and TRBJ1-2; possible D gene TRBD1, 6 bases. V was shortened by 5 bases and J by 7 bases, with 17 bases between the two germline ends. The CDR3 is made up of 14 amino acids. Germline values: CDR1 MNHEY, CDR2 SMNVEV (reference sequence). CDR3 residues: CASSPPGRGTGYTF. The DNA of the CDR3 is TGTGCCAGCAGTCCGCCGGGCAGGGGTACTGGCTACACCTTC.

This chain links TRBV7-9 with TRBJ1-6, with D tentatively TRBD1 (6 bases). The germline gives CDR1 SEHNR, CDR2 FQNEAQ (reference sequence). This CDR3 is built from 14 residues. Trimming cost V 4 bases and J 8 bases, with 12 bases left between them. The CDR3 loop reads CASSSSGADSPLHF. As DNA, the CDR3 is TGTGCCAGCAGCTCTTCGGGGGCCGATTCACCCCTCCACTTT.

The chain recombines TRBV6-5 with TRBJ2-3, with D perhaps given as TRBD1 or TRBD2 (6 bases each). V dropped 5 bases and J dropped 3 bases, with 15 bases sitting between them. The germline V gene has CDR1 MNHEY and CDR2 SVGAGI. CDR3 length: 15 amino acids. The CDR3 DNA is TGTGCCAGCAGTCTAGAGGGGGGAAGGACAGATACGCAGTATTTT. This sequence encodes CASSLEGGRTDTQYF.

This chain joins TRBV10-3 and TRBJ2-1; D remains ambiguous. The CDR3 totals 15 residues. The V gene's germline CDR1 is ENHRY and CDR2 SYGVKD. V was cut by 0 bases and J by 3 bases, with 9 bases left in between. The CDR3 spells CAISESVEGYNEQFF. CDR3 coding DNA: TGTGCCATCAGTGAGTCGGTAGAAGGCTACAATGAGCAGTTCTTC.

The V gene is TRBV7-8, the J gene TRBJ2-1; possibly TRBD2 for D (5 bases). This CDR3 region has 17 residues. Germline CDR1 reads SGHVS; CDR2 reads FQNEAQ. V was cut by 5 bases and J by 4 bases, with 21 bases left in between. The CDR3 DNA reads as TGTGCCAGCAGCCCGAGTCAACTTAAAGGAGGTTACAATGAGCAGTTCTTC. As protein: CASSPSQLKGGYNEQFF.

The chain couples TRBV3-1 (or the pseudogene TRBV3-2) to TRBJ1-1; D possibly corresponds to TRBD1 (6 bases). Trimming left V 2 bases short and J 4 bases short, with 11 bases between. The germline V gene has CDR1 LGHDT and CDR2 YNNKEL (reference sequence). CDR3 length equals 14 residues. CDR3 DNA sequence: TGTGCCAGCAGCCAAACGGGGGGCGGCACTGAAGCTTTCTTT. Protein product: CASSQTGGGTEAFF.

This clone was observed once. The chain uses TRBV18 and TRBJ1-3; D gene unclear. V gave up 3 bases and J gave up 0 bases, with 9 bases separating them. Germline values: CDR1 KGHSH, CDR2 LQKENI. The CDR3 is 15 amino acids. The CDR3, as DNA: TGTGCCAGCTCACCTTCAGCCAGCTCTGGAAACACCATATATTTT. This codes for CASSPSASSGNTIYF. Variable domain in full (rest from reference TRBV18 and TRBJ1-3): NAGVMQNPRHLVRRRGQEARLRCSPMKGHSHVYWYRQLPEEGLKFMVYLQKENIIDESGMPKERFSAEFPKEGPSILRIQQVVRGDSAAYFCASSPSASSGNTIYFGEGSWLTVV.

In its sample, this clone was seen a few times. The genes are TRBV10-3 and TRBJ2-1, with a tentative D call TRBD2 (5 bases). Germline CDR1 reads ENHRY; CDR2 reads SYGVKD. CDR3 length: 14 amino acids. V lost 6 bases, J lost 4 bases, and 13 bases lay in between. Here the CDR3 reads CAIRGDQKYNEQFF. The CDR3 bases are TGTGCCATCAGGGGAGACCAGAAATACAATGAGCAGTTCTTC.

The rearrangement uses TRBV5-6 and TRBJ1-5; D is unresolved. V lost 4 bases and J 5 bases, leaving 16 bases between the germline ends. There are 15 residues in the CDR3. The germline CDR1 and CDR2 sequences are SGHDT and YYEEEE. CDR3 in amino acids: CASSIYGDGDQPQHF. CDR3 DNA: TGTGCCAGCAGCATCTACGGGGATGGCGATCAGCCCCAGCATTTT.

The rearrangement links TRBV6-5 to TRBJ1-1; a weak D match, TRBD1 (6 bases). Per germline, CDR1 MNHEY and CDR2 SVGAGI. The CDR3 runs 14 residues. V was cut by 7 bases and J by 6 bases, with 18 bases left in between. CDR3 region: CASIKTGKVSEAFF. CDR3 DNA: TGTGCCAGCATCAAAACAGGGAAAGTATCTGAAGCTTTCTTT.

The chain joins TRBV9 to TRBJ2-3, with 7 nucleotides matching TRBD1. The germline V gene has CDR1 SGDLS and CDR2 YYNGEE. J was trimmed by 3 bases and V by 1 base; bases with no gene match: 5. The CDR3 contains 15 residues. This chain's CDR3 is CASSVSTGWTDTQYF. The CDR3 DNA sequence: TGTGCCAGCAGCGTATCGACAGGGTGGACAGATACGCAGTATTTT.

The chain is built from TRBV5-1 and TRBJ2-7, with 10 bases matching TRBD1. The CDR3 extends over 15 amino acids. Germline V lookup: CDR1 SGHRS, CDR2 YFSETQ. The ends lost 1 base at V and 2 bases at J; junction bases unmatched: 3. The CDR3 DNA reads TGCGCCAGCAGCTTGATTGGGACAGGGGCCTACGAGCAGTACTTC. This sequence encodes CASSLIGTGAYEQYF. The full variable domain, completed using reference TRBV5-1 and TRBJ2-7, is KAGVTQTPRYLIKTRGQQVTLSCSPISGHRSVSWYQQTPGQGLQFLFEYFSETQRNKGNFPGRFSGRQFSNSRSEMNVSTLELGDSALYLCASSLIGTGAYEQYFGPGTRLTVT.

The J gene is TRBJ1-1, the V gene TRBV7-9; unclear D gene. The length of the CDR3 is 14 residues. The V end lost 5 bases, the J end lost 4 bases, and 14 bases lay between the germline ends. The V gene's germline CDR1 is SEHNR and CDR2 FQNEAQ (reference sequence). The CDR3 sequence: CASSPPGWSTEAFF. In nucleotides, the CDR3 is TGTGCCAGCAGCCCCCCAGGATGGAGCACTGAAGCTTTCTTT.

This chain uses TRBV6-4 with TRBJ2-2; the D gene could be TRBD1 or TRBD2 (5 bases each). Germline V lookup: CDR1 MRHNA, CDR2 SNTAGT. This CDR3 is 15 amino acids long. Deletions cut 5 bases from V and 4 bases from J, with 14 bases between. The CDR3, as DNA: TGTGCCAGCAGTAAATCCGGGACCCTCACCGGGGAGCTGTTTTTT. Translating gives CASSKSGTLTGELFF.

This chain uses TRBV7-2 with TRBJ1-1; D may be TRBD1 (5 bases). With 7 bases removed from V and 5 bases from J, the gap between germline ends came to 14 bases. The CDR3 runs to 13 residues. Germline V CDR1 and CDR2: SGHTA, FQGNSA. CDR3: CASNRLGETEAFF. As DNA, the CDR3 is TGTGCCAGCAACCGGTTGGGGGAAACTGAAGCTTTCTTT.

The V call is TRBV12-2, the J call TRBJ2-7; the table assigns TRBD2, which was not confirmed against the DNA. TRBV12-2 is a recognized pseudogene. The CDR3 spans 14 residues. The CDR3 reads CASRWRVSSYEQYF. For the CDR3, the DNA is TGTGCAAGTCGCTGGCGGGTTTCGTCCTACGAGCAGTACTTC.

The chain recombines TRBV5-1 with TRBJ1-1; D is unclear. From germline, CDR1 is SGHRS and CDR2 YFSETQ. The CDR3 runs 13 residues. V lost 4 bases and J 1 base, leaving 8 bases between the germline ends. The CDR3 loop reads CASSPMTNTEAFF. The DNA for the CDR3 is TGCGCCAGCAGCCCCATGACGAACACTGAAGCTTTCTTT.

The sample holds a few counts of this clone. V gene TRBV6-5 combines with J gene TRBJ1-5; a possible D gene is TRBD1 (5 bases). CDR1 MNHEY and CDR2 SVGAGI come from the germline V gene. V was clipped by 8 bases and J by 2 bases, with 10 bases between them. The CDR3 is made up of 13 amino acids. CDR3 sequence: CASFRGGNQPQHF. In DNA form, the CDR3 reads TGTGCCAGCTTCCGGGGGGGCAATCAGCCCCAGCATTTT.

The chain recombines TRBV6-5 with TRBJ1-1, with D possibly being TRBD1 (5 bases). Per the germline V gene, CDR1 is MNHEY and CDR2 is SVGAGI. Trimming took off 6 bases at V and 1 base at J, with 12 bases between the two ends. The CDR3 runs 14 residues. CDR3 in amino acids: CASSPQGENTEAFF. The DNA for the CDR3 is TGTGCCAGCAGCCCGCAGGGAGAGAACACTGAAGCTTTCTTT.

This chain links TRBV18 with TRBJ1-1, with 7 positions matching TRBD1. V shed 0 bases and J 0 bases; nucleotides not matched to a gene: 7. Germline V gene lookup returns CDR1 KGHSH and CDR2 LQKENI. The CDR3 totals 17 residues. The CDR3 region has the DNA TGTGCCAGCTCACCACCGAACAGGGGACACCTGAACACTGAAGCTTTCTTT. It specifies CASSPPNRGHLNTEAFF.

The chain uses TRBV5-1 and TRBJ1-5; weak D call: TRBD1 (6 bases). This CDR3 is 13 amino acids long. V lost 2 bases and J 9 bases, leaving 12 bases between the germline ends. Germline CDR1 and CDR2: SGHRS and YFSETQ. CDR3: CASSFQGMGPQHF. In DNA, the CDR3 is TGCGCCAGCAGCTTCCAGGGGATGGGGCCCCAGCATTTT.

Only a few counts were recorded for this clone. The V gene is TRBV6-5, the J gene TRBJ2-1, with D unresolved. The CDR3 has 16 amino acids. The germline CDR1 and CDR2 sequences are MNHEY and SVGAGI. V lost 0 bases to trimming and J lost 6 bases, with 15 bases between them. The CDR3 protein is CASSYSGPGSPNEQFF. CDR3 nucleotides: TGTGCCAGCAGTTACTCCGGGCCAGGAAGTCCCAATGAGCAGTTCTTC.

The chain has TRBV7-2 and TRBJ1-5, with D perhaps TRBD1 (5 bases). This CDR3 has 17 residues. Looked up from germline, CDR1 is SGHTA and CDR2 is FQGNSA. Trimming took 5 bases from V and 0 from J, leaving 17 bases between them. The CDR3 DNA sequence: TGTGCCAGCAGCCCCCACAGGAACTCGTATAGCAATCAGCCCCAGCATTTT. This codes for CASSPHRNSYSNQPQHF.